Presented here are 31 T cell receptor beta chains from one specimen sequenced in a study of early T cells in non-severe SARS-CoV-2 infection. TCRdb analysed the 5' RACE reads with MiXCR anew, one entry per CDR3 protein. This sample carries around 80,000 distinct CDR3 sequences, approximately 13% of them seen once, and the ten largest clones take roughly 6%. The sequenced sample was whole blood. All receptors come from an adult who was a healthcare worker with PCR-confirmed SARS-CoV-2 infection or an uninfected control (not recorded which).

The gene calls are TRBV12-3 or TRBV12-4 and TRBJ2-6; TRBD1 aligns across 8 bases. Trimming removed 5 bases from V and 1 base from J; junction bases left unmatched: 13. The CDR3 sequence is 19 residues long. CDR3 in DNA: TGTGCCAGCAGTCAGCCACCTTGGGACAGGAGTTCTGGGGCCAACGTCCTGACTTTC. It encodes CASSQPPWDRSSGANVLTF.

CDR3 DNA: TGTGCCAGCAGCATACAGGGATACGAGCAGTACTTC. Protein: CASSIQGYEQYF. The rearrangement uses TRBV11-2 and TRBJ2-7, with D possibly matching TRBD1 (6 bases). The germline V gene encodes CDR1 SGHAT and CDR2 FQNNGV. V lost 5 bases and J lost 4, with 9 bases in between. The CDR3 is 12 residues long.

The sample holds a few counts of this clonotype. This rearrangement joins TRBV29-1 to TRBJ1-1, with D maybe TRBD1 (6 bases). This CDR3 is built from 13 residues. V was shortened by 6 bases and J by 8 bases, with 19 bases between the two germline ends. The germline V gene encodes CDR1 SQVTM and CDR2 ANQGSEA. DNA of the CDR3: TGCAGCGTGCACCCCGGCAAAGGGGGGGAAGCTTTCTTT. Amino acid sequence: CSVHPGKGGEAFF.

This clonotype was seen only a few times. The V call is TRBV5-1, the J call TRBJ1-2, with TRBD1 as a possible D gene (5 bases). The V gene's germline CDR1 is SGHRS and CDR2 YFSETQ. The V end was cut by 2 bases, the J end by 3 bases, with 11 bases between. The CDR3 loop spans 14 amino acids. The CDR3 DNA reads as TGCGCCAGCAGCTTCACCGGGACTGACTATGGCTACACCTTC. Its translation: CASSFTGTDYGYTF. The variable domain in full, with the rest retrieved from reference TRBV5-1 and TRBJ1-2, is KAGVTQTPRYLIKTRGQQVTLSCSPISGHRSVSWYQQTPGQGLQFLFEYFSETQRNKGNFPGRFSGRQFSNSRSEMNVSTLELGDSALYLCASSFTGTDYGYTFGSGTRLTVV.

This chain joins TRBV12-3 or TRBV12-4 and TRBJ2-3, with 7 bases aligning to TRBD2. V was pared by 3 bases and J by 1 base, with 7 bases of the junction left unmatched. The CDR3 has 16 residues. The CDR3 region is CASSLGSGPRTDTQYF. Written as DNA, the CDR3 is TGTGCCAGCAGTTTGGGTAGCGGGCCCCGCACAGATACGCAGTATTTT.

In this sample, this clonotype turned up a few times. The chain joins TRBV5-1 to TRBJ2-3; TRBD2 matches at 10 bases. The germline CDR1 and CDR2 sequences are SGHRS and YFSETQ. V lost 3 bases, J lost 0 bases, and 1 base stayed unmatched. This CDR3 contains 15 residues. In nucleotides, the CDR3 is TGCGCCAGCAGCTGGGGACTAGCGAGCACAGATACGCAGTATTTT. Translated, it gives CASSWGLASTDTQYF.

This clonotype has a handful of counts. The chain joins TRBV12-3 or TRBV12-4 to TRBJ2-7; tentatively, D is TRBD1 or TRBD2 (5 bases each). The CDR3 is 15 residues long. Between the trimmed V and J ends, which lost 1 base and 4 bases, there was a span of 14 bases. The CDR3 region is CASSLGDLPSYEQYF. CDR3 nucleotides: TGTGCCAGCAGTTTAGGGGACCTACCTTCGTACGAGCAGTACTTC.

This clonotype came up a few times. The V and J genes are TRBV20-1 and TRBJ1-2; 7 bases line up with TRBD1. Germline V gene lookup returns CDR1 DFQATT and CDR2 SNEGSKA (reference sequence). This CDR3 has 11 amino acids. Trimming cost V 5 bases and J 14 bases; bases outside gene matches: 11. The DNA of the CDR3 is TGCAGTGCTGGGGGGACAGCCGCGGGTACCTTC. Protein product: CSAGGTAAGTF.

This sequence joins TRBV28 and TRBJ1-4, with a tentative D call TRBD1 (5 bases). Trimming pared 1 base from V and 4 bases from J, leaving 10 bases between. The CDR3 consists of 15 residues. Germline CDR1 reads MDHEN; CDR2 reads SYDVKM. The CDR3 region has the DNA TGTGCCAGCAGTTTATTTGACAGTCATAATGAAAAACTGTTTTTT. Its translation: CASSLFDSHNEKLFF.

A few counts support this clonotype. The chain's CDR3 is CASSLQPGLGTDTQYF. The CDR3 DNA sequence: TGTGCCAGCAGCTTACAACCGGGACTCGGCACAGATACGCAGTATTTT. The chain uses TRBV5-6 and TRBJ2-3; D is possibly TRBD2 (6 bases). Germline V gene data show CDR1 as SGHDT and CDR2 as YYEEEE. The CDR3 runs 16 residues. The ends were cut back, 2 bases at V and 1 base at J, with 14 bases in the middle.

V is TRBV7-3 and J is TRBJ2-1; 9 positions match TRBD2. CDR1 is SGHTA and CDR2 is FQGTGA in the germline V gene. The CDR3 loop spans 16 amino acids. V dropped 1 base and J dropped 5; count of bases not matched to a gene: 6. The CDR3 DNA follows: TGTGCCAGCAGCTTAATGCGTCTAGCGGGAAACAATGAGCAGTTCTTC. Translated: CASSLMRLAGNNEQFF.

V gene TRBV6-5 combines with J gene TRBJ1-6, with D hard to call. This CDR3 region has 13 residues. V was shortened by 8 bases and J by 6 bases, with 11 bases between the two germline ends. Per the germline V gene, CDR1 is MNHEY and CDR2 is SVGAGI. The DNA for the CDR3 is TGTGCCAGCGGTAACAGCTTTAATTCACCCCTCCACTTT. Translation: CASGNSFNSPLHF.

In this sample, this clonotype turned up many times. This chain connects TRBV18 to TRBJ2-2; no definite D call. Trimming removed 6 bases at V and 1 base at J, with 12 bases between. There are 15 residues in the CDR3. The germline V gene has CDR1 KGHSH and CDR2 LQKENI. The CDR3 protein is CASSQDPLNTGELFF. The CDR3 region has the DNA TGTGCCAGCTCTCAAGATCCCTTGAACACCGGGGAGCTGTTTTTT.

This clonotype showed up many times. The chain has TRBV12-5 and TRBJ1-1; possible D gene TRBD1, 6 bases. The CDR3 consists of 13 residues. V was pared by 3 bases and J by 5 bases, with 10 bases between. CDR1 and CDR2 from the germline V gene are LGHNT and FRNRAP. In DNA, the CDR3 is TGTGCTAGTGGTTTTGGGAGGGGGACTGAAGCTTTCTTT. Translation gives CASGFGRGTEAFF. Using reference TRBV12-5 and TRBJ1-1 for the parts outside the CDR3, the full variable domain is DARVTQTPRHKVTEMGQEVTMRCQPILGHNTVFWYRQTMMQGLELLAYFRNRAPLDDSGMPKDRFSAEMPDATLATLKIQPSEPRDSAVYFCASGFGRGTEAFFGQGTRLTVV.

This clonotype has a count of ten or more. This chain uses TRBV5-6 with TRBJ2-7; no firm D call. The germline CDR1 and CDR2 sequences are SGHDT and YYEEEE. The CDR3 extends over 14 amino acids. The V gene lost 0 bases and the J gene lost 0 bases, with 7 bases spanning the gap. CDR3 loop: CASSLEGYSYEQYF. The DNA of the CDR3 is TGTGCCAGCAGCTTGGAGGGTTACTCCTACGAGCAGTACTTC.

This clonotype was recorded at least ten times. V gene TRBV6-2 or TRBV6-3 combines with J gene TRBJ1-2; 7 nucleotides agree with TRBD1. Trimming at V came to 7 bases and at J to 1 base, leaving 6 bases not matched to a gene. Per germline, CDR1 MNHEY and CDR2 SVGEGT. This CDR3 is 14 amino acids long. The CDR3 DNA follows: TGTGCCAGCAATCGACAGGGACTTAACTATGGCTACACCTTC. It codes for CASNRQGLNYGYTF.

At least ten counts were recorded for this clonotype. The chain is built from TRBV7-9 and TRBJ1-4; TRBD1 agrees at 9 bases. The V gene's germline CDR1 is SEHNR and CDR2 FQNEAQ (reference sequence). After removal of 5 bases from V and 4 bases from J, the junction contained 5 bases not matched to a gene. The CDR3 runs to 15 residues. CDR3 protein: CASSEPGQGNEKLFF. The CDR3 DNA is TGTGCCAGCAGCGAACCGGGACAGGGTAATGAAAAACTGTTTTTT.

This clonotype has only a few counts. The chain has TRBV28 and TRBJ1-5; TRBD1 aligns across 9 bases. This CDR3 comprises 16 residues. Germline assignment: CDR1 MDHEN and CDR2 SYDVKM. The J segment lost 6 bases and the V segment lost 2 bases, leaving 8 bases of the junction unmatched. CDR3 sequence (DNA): TGTGCCAGCAGTTTACAACCCGGGACAGGGATTCAGCCCCAGCATTTT. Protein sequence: CASSLQPGTGIQPQHF. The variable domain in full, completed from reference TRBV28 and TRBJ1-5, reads DVKVTQSSRYLVKRTGEKVFLECVQDMDHENMFWYRQDPGLGLRLIYFSYDVKMKEKGDIPEGYSVSREKKERFSLILESASTNQTSMYLCASSLQPGTGIQPQHFGDGTRLSIL.

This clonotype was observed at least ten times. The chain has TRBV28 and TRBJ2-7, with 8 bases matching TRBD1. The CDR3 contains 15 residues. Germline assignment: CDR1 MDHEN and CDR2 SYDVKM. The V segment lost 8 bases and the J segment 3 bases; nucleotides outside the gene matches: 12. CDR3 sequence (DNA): TGTGCCAGCGCTCAGGGGGCTAGCTCGAGCTACGAGCAGTACTTC. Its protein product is CASAQGASSSYEQYF.

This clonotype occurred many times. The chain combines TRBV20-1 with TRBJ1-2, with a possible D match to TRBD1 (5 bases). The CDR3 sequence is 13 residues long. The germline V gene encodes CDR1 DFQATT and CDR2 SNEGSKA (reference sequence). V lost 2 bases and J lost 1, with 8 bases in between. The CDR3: CSARSTDNYGYTF. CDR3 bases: TGCAGTGCTAGATCGACAGATAACTATGGCTACACCTTC.

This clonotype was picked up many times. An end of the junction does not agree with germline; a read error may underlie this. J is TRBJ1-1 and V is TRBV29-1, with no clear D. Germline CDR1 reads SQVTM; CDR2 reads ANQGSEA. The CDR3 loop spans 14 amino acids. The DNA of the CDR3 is TGCAGTGTTGTATCCGGGGTATGGGACACTGAAGCTTTCTTT. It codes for CSVVSGVWDTEAFF.

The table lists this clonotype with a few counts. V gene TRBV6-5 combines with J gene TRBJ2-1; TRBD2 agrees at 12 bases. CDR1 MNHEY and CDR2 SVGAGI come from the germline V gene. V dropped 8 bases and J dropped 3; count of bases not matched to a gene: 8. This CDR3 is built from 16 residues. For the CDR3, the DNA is TGTGCCAGCGGATACCTAGCGGGAGGGCACTACAATGAGCAGTTCTTC. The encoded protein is CASGYLAGGHYNEQFF.

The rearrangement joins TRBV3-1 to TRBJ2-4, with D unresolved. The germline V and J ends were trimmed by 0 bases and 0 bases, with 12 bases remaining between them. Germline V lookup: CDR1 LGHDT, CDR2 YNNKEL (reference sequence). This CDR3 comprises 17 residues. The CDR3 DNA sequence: TGTGCCAGCAGCCAAGATGGAGATTACTTAGCCAAAAACATTCAGTACTTC. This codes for CASSQDGDYLAKNIQYF.

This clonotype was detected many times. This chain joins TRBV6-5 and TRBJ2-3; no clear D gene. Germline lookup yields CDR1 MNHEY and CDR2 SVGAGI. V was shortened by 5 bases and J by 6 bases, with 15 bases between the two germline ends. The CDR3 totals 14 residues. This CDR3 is CASSPQTPADTQYF. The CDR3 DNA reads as TGTGCCAGCAGTCCCCAGACCCCTGCCGATACGCAGTATTTT.

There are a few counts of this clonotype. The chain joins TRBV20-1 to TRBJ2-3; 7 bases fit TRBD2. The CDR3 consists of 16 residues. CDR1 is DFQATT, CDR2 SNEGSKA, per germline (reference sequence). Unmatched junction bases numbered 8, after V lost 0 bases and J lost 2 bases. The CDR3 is CSARDLSGTLTDTQYF. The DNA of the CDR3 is TGCAGTGCTAGAGATCTGAGCGGGACGCTCACAGATACGCAGTATTTT.

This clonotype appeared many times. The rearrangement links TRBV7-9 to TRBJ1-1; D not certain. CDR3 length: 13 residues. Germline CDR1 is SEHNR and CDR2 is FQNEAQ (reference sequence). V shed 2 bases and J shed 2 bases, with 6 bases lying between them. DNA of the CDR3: TGTGCCAGCAGCTTAACACAAAACACTGAAGCTTTCTTT. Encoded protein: CASSLTQNTEAFF.

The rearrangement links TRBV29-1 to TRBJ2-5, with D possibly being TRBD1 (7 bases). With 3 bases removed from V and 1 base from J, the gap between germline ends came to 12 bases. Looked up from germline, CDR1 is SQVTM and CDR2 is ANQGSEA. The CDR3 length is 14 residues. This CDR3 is CSVEGRGAQETQYF. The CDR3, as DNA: TGCAGCGTTGAGGGCAGGGGGGCCCAAGAGACCCAGTACTTC.

The CDR3: CASTLGTDTQYF. In DNA form, the CDR3 reads TGTGCCAGCACCCTAGGGACAGATACGCAGTATTTT. The chain combines TRBV6-2 or TRBV6-3 with TRBJ2-3; D is unclear. The germline V gene encodes CDR1 MNHEY and CDR2 SVGEGT. V was shortened by 7 bases and J by 3 bases, with 8 bases between the two germline ends. The CDR3 extends over 12 amino acids.

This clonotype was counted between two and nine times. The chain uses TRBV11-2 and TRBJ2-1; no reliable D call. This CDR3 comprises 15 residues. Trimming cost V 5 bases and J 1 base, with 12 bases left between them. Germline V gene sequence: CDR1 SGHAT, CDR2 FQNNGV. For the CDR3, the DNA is TGTGCCAGCAGCCCTGGGGTCGGGTCCTACAATGAGCAGTTCTTC. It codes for CASSPGVGSYNEQFF. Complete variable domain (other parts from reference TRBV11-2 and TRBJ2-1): EAGVAQSPRYKIIEKRQSVAFWCNPISGHATLYWYQQILGQGPKLLIQFQNNGVVDDSQLPKDRFSAERLKGVDSTLKIQPAKLEDSAVYLCASSPGVGSYNEQFFGPGTRLTVL.

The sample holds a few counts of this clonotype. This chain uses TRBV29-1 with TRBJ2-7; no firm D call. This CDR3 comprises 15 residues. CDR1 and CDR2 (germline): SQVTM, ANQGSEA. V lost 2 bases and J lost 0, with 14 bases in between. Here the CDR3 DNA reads TGCAGCGTTGAACTCCCCCACCAGGCCTCCTACGAGCAGTACTTC. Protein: CSVELPHQASYEQYF.

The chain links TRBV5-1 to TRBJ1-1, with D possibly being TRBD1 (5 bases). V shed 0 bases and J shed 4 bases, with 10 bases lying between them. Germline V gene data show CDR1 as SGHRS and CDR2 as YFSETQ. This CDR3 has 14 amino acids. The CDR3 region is CASSLAGGGTEAFF. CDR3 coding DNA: TGCGCCAGCAGCTTGGCCGGGGGAGGCACTGAAGCTTTCTTT.